The source of this T cell receptor (beta chain) is a study of tumor-infiltrating T cells and Merkel cell polyomavirus. Study details: The T cells studied were CD8+ and recognized the Merkel cell polyomavirus KLL epitope.

Sequencing was performed with immunoSEQ multiplex PCR; in TCRdb, only in-frame clones are kept and a portion is missing. Counted here are under 30,000 clones, nearly 90% occurring once; the ten biggest clones make up around 2.8%. Study results and caveats: Patients having about 5-120 rather than 0-3 KLL-specific tumor clonotypes survived MCC longer.

Germline V gene sequence: CDR1 ENHRY, CDR2 SYGVKD. V shed 6 bases, J shed 3 bases, and the junction held 6 bases outside the gene matches. This CDR3 spans 16 amino acids. Robust Merkel cell polyomavirus Large T antigen positivity by immunohistochemistry was seen in all patients' tumors. This clone showed up just once. Its antigen is currently unknown. The rearrangement uses TRBV10-3 and TRBJ2-3; 13 bases align to TRBD2. The receptor was derived from a man aged 50 or older with Merkel cell carcinoma. The sample consisted of lymph node tissue. The CDR3 spells CAISRTSGSGTDTQYF. Written as DNA, the CDR3 is TGTGCCATCAGCCGGACTAGCGGGAGTGGGACAGATACGCAGTATTTT.